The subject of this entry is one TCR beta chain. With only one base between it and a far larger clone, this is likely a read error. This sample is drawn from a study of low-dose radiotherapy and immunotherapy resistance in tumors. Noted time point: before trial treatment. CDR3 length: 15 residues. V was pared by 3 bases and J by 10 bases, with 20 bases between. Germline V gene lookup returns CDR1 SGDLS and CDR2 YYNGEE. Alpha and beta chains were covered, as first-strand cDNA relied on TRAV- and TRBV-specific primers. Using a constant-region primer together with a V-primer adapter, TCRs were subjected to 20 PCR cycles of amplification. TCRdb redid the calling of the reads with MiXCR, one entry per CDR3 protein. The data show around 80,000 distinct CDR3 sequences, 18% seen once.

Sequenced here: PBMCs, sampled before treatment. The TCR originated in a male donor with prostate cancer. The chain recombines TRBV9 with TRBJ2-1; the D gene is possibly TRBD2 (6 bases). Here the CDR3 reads CASSASGTQTYEQFF. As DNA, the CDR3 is TGTGCCAGCAGCGCCTCCGGGACTCAGACCTACGAGCAGTTCTTC.